These 16 T cell receptor beta chains originate from one sample sequenced in a study of blood T cell repertoires in COVID-19. Generated by immunoSEQ multiplex PCR, the TCRdb table keeps only in-frame clones and is missing some. The sample shows more than 250,000 clones, approximately 85% of them seen only once. Sequenced material: peripheral blood. The receptor source for this set is a human donor in a cohort sampled during active COVID-19.

The chain carries TRBV9 and TRBJ2-1; D may be TRBD2 (5 bases). CDR3 size: 16 residues. Trimming took 0 bases from V and 2 from J, leaving 12 bases between them. CDR1 and CDR2 from the germline V gene are SGDLS and YYNGEE. The CDR3 DNA sequence: TGTGCCAGCAGCGTAGCTTTGGCGGGCACCTACAATGAGCAGTTCTTC. Amino acid sequence: CASSVALAGTYNEQFF.

V usage is TRBV3-1 (or the pseudogene TRBV3-2) and J usage is TRBJ1-1, with no clear D. Trimming took 2 bases from V and 2 from J, leaving 6 bases between them. In germline, CDR1 is LGHDT, CDR2 YNNKEL (reference sequence). The CDR3 is 13 amino acids. CDR3 sequence reads: CASSQTDNTEAFF. The DNA of the CDR3 is TGTGCCAGCAGCCAAACAGATAACACTGAAGCTTTCTTT.

The genes are TRBV7-6 and TRBJ2-3; 12 bases align to TRBD2. Germline V CDR1 and CDR2: SGHVS, FNYEAQ. The CDR3 spans 19 residues. J was trimmed by 0 bases and V by 3 bases; bases with no gene match: 10. The CDR3 reads CASSFGRLAGVTSTDTQYF. DNA of the CDR3: TGTGCCAGCAGCTTTGGCCGACTAGCGGGGGTGACTAGCACAGATACGCAGTATTTT.

This sequence joins TRBV30 and TRBJ1-2; D unclear. V lost 2 bases, J lost 5 bases, and 15 bases lay in between. This CDR3 has 14 residues. Germline CDR1 reads GTSNPN; CDR2 reads SVGIG (reference sequence). CDR3 DNA sequence: TGTGCCTGGAGTTTAACAGTGGGGAGGTATGGCTACACCTTC. It translates to CAWSLTVGRYGYTF. Together with reference TRBV30 and TRBJ1-2, the CDR3 gives the full variable domain: SQTIHQWPATLVQPVGSPLSLECTVEGTSNPNLYWYRQAAGRGLQLLFYSVGIGQISSEVPQNLSASRPQDRQFILSSKKLLLSDSGFYLCAWSLTVGRYGYTFGSGTRLTVV.

The gene calls are TRBV7-2 and TRBJ1-3; D is unresolved. Germline V gene data show CDR1 as SGHTA and CDR2 as FQGNSA. The CDR3 sequence is 15 residues long. V was pared by 4 bases and J by 2 bases, with 12 bases between. In nucleotides, the CDR3 is TGTGCCAGCAGCTCCCCCCGCGGGGCTGGAAACACCATATATTTT. Translating gives CASSSPRGAGNTIYF.

V usage is TRBV6-2 or TRBV6-3 and J usage is TRBJ2-7; TRBD2 agrees at 9 bases. V shed 8 bases, J shed 0 bases, and the junction held 8 bases outside the gene matches. This CDR3 region has 15 residues. In germline, CDR1 is MNHEY, CDR2 SVGEGT. CDR3: CASGPSGEPSYEQYF. Written as DNA, the CDR3 is TGTGCCAGCGGCCCTAGCGGGGAACCCTCCTACGAGCAGTACTTC.

The rearrangement uses TRBV7-2 and TRBJ1-3, with D possibly matching TRBD1 (5 bases). Trimming left V 5 bases short and J 3 bases short, with 17 bases between. Germline V gene sequence: CDR1 SGHTA, CDR2 FQGNSA. The CDR3 totals 16 residues. The CDR3 coding sequence is TGTGCCAGCAGCCCCCCGTGGGGGGGATTTGGAAACACCATATATTTT. Translating it yields CASSPPWGGFGNTIYF. Drawing the rest from reference TRBV7-2 and TRBJ1-3, the complete variable domain is GAGVSQSPSNKVTEKGKDVELRCDPISGHTALYWYRQSLGQGLEFLIYFQGNSAPDKSGLPSDRFSAERTGGSVSTLTIQRTQQEDSAVYLCASSPPWGGFGNTIYFGEGSWLTVV.

This clone was observed a single time. The chain couples TRBV7-3 to TRBJ2-2; D gene unclear. V was clipped by 7 bases and J by 7 bases, with 10 bases between them. The CDR3 sequence is 12 residues long. From germline, CDR1 is SGHTA and CDR2 FQGTGA. CDR3 nucleotides: TGTGCCAGCACCGCTGTAGTCGGGGAGCTGTTTTTT. Translating it yields CASTAVVGELFF. The variable domain in full, completed from reference TRBV7-3 and TRBJ2-2, reads GAGVSQTPSNKVTEKGKYVELRCDPISGHTALYWYRQSLGQGPEFLIYFQGTGAADDSGLPNDRFFAVRPEGSVSTLKIQRTERGDSAVYLCASTAVVGELFFGEGSRLTVL.

V and J are TRBV18 and TRBJ1-3, with a tentative D call TRBD1 (5 bases). CDR3 length equals 16 residues. The ends were cut back, 4 bases at V and 0 bases at J, with 13 bases in the middle. Looked up from germline, CDR1 is KGHSH and CDR2 is LQKENI. CDR3 nucleotides: TGTGCCAGCTCACTGGGACTGGCAAGCTCTGGAAACACCATATATTTT. Its protein product is CASSLGLASSGNTIYF.

This chain joins TRBV3-1 (or the pseudogene TRBV3-2) and TRBJ2-7; D might be TRBD1 (6 bases). CDR1 and CDR2 from the germline V gene are LGHDT and YNNKEL (reference sequence). CDR3 size: 15 residues. V lost 0 bases and J lost 0, with 9 bases in between. The CDR3 region is CASSQEGARSYEQYF. CDR3 nucleotides: TGTGCCAGCAGCCAAGAGGGGGCCCGCTCCTACGAGCAGTACTTC.

V usage is TRBV5-4 and J usage is TRBJ1-5, with no clear D. The CDR3 sequence is 13 residues long. Trimming cost V 7 bases and J 4 bases, with 12 bases left between them. The germline gives CDR1 SGHNT, CDR2 YYREEE (reference sequence). CDR3 amino acids: CASGEGLNQPQHF. The CDR3 DNA follows: TGTGCCAGCGGCGAGGGATTGAATCAGCCCCAGCATTTT. Based on the CDR3 plus reference TRBV5-4 and TRBJ1-5, the full variable domain is ETGVTQSPTHLIKTRGQQVTLRCSSQSGHNTVSWYQQALGQGPQFIFQYYREEENGRGNFPPRFSGLQFPNYSSELNVNALELDDSALYLCASGEGLNQPQHFGDGTRLSIL.

The CDR3 is CASMATSFYDEQFF. In nucleotides, the CDR3 is TGTGCCAGCATGGCCACTAGTTTTTACGATGAGCAGTTCTTC. The rearrangement links TRBV2 to TRBJ2-1; a weak D match, TRBD2 (5 bases). The CDR3 has 14 amino acids. Between the trimmed V and J ends, which lost 7 bases and 8 bases, there was a span of 18 bases. Germline V CDR1 and CDR2: SNHLY, FYNNEI.

The chain couples TRBV6-2 or TRBV6-3 to TRBJ2-1, with D maybe TRBD2 (6 bases). This CDR3 comprises 17 residues. Germline V gene data show CDR1 as MNHEY and CDR2 as SVGEGT. Trimming took off 6 bases at V and 1 base at J, with 19 bases between the two ends. This CDR3 reads CASSRPSREASYNEQFF. DNA of the CDR3: TGTGCCAGCAGCCGACCCAGTAGGGAGGCTTCCTACAATGAGCAGTTCTTC.

The CDR3: CASSLFSGRGQFF. DNA of the CDR3: TGTGCCAGCAGTTTGTTTAGCGGGAGGGGGCAGTTCTTC. This sequence joins TRBV6-2 or TRBV6-3 and TRBJ2-1; 11 bases are a match to TRBD2. Trimming at V came to 4 bases and at J to 12 bases, leaving 5 bases not matched to a gene. The CDR3 contains 13 residues. Germline lookup yields CDR1 MNHEY and CDR2 SVGEGT.

This chain links TRBV30 with TRBJ1-1, with D hard to call. Trimming pared 3 bases from V and 5 bases from J, leaving 7 bases between. The germline CDR1 and CDR2 sequences are GTSNPN and SVGIG (reference sequence). The CDR3 contains 11 residues. The CDR3 nucleotides read TGTGCCTGGAGACCGGGGACTGAAGCTTTCTTT. Its protein is CAWRPGTEAFF.

J is TRBJ2-5 and V is TRBV7-9, with 8 bases aligning to TRBD1. From germline, CDR1 is SEHNR and CDR2 FQNEAQ (reference sequence). Losses at the gene ends were 7 bases for V and 3 bases for J; bases not matched to a gene: 13. CDR3 length: 16 amino acids. The CDR3: CASTSSGRGHEETQYF. The CDR3 bases are TGTGCCAGCACCTCCTCCGGCAGGGGGCACGAAGAGACCCAGTACTTC.